Sequencing of this TCR beta chain was carried out in a study of T-cell memory formation after mild COVID-19. Study background: The TCR clusters were mostly specific to one donor. Study-wide points: Cross-reactive memory seemingly joined, as some responding clones were found in pre-infection memory. The study found balanced CD4/CD8 in clones contracting day 15 to 85 and a CD4+ lean in later expanders.

As concerns this clonotype: Its specificity is unknown.

This CDR3 spans 12 amino acids. CDR1 SGHRS and CDR2 YFSETQ come from the germline V gene. The ends lost 7 bases at V and 6 bases at J; junction bases unmatched: 6. 5'RACE primed from the constant segment yielded TCR alpha and TCR beta cDNA libraries bearing sample barcodes and UMIs. From the 5' RACE reads, TCRdb called clonotypes with MiXCR, one entry per CDR3 protein. The sample includes about 130,000 distinct CDR3 sequences, 17% of them seen just once. This TCR was recovered from a man younger than 30 who had mild COVID-19 (a few samples of this study predate the infection). Cell type and time point are not known. Sequences were obtained from PBMCs or a T cell subset sorted from them (not recorded which). The chain links TRBV5-1 to TRBJ2-7, with 8 bases that match TRBD2. The CDR3 DNA reads as TGCGCCAGCCAGCGGGCGGGGGGCGAGCAGTACTTC. Translation gives CASQRAGGEQYF. Using reference TRBV5-1 and TRBJ2-7 for the parts outside the CDR3, the full variable domain is KAGVTQTPRYLIKTRGQQVTLSCSPISGHRSVSWYQQTPGQGLQFLFEYFSETQRNKGNFPGRFSGRQFSNSRSEMNVSTLELGDSALYLCASQRAGGEQYFGPGTRLTVT.